Below, 31 T cell receptor beta chains from the same sample are listed, as sequenced in a study of blood T cell repertoires in COVID-19. The method was immunoSEQ multiplex PCR; TCRdb's version includes in-frame clones alone and lacks a portion of them. The repertoire includes roughly 210,000 clones, about 85% of them detected once, and about 1.8% sits in the top ten. Sample: peripheral blood. These receptors all come from a man aged 65 to 79 with acute or convalescent COVID-19.

In its sample, this clone was seen a few times. CDR3 bases: TGTGCCAGCAGTGCCGGGACAGGGGGCGCCGTTCACGAGCAGTACTTC. Amino acids: CASSAGTGGAVHEQYF. The chain uses TRBV25-1 and TRBJ2-7; 12 bases fit TRBD1. This CDR3 spans 16 amino acids. The trim removed 4 bases at V and 5 bases at J, leaving 9 bases unmatched. CDR1 and CDR2 from the germline V gene are MGHDK and SYGVNS.

The chain employs TRBV9 and TRBJ1-4, with 7 bases that match TRBD1. The ends lost 3 bases at V and 8 bases at J; junction bases unmatched: 10. CDR3 size: 15 residues. Per the germline V gene, CDR1 is SGDLS and CDR2 is YYNGEE. The CDR3 is CASSAQTGMNEKLFF. The CDR3 bases are TGTGCCAGCAGCGCCCAGACAGGGATGAACGAAAAACTGTTTTTT.

This chain uses TRBV18 with TRBJ2-3; TRBD2 matches 9 bases. Germline values: CDR1 KGHSH, CDR2 LQKENI. CDR3 length: 16 residues. The J segment lost 0 bases and the V segment lost 4 bases, leaving 5 bases of the junction unmatched. The CDR3, as DNA: TGTGCCAGCTCACTGACTAGCGGCCTGAGCACAGATACGCAGTATTTT. Translating it yields CASSLTSGLSTDTQYF.

The V call is TRBV10-3, the J call TRBJ2-2, with D possibly TRBD1 on 6 matching bases. V lost 6 bases, J lost 6 bases, and 17 bases lay in between. This CDR3 contains 15 residues. CDR1 is ENHRY and CDR2 is SYGVKD in the germline V gene. The CDR3 DNA reads as TGTGCCATCAGATCTAACGACAGGCTCTCCGGGGAGCTGTTTTTT. Translating gives CAIRSNDRLSGELFF.

This clone has just one count. Other DNA variants within this sample encode the same CDR3. This sequence joins TRBV28 and TRBJ1-6, with D possibly being TRBD1 (6 bases). The CDR3 is made up of 15 amino acids. The germline V and J ends were trimmed by 7 bases and 5 bases, with 15 bases remaining between them. CDR1 MDHEN and CDR2 SYDVKM come from the germline V gene. CDR3 amino acids: CASIPGDRDNSPLHF. As DNA, the CDR3 is TGTGCCAGCATCCCAGGGGACCGAGATAATTCACCCCTCCACTTT.

The gene calls are TRBV14 and TRBJ2-3; a weak D match, TRBD2 (6 bases). Trimming removed 0 bases from V and 2 bases from J, with 12 bases in between. The length of the CDR3 is 16 residues. Per the germline V gene, CDR1 is SGHDN and CDR2 is FVKESK. CDR3 region: CASSQDSGLATDTQYF. In nucleotides, the CDR3 is TGTGCCAGCAGCCAAGATTCGGGACTCGCCACAGATACGCAGTATTTT.

The chain has TRBV9 and TRBJ2-2, with 10 bases lining up with TRBD2. Germline V gives CDR1 SGDLS, CDR2 YYNGEE. Trimming took 4 bases from V and 7 from J; bases not matched to a gene: 7. This CDR3 is built from 15 residues. Here the CDR3 DNA reads TGTGCCAGCAGCTTGTCTAGCGGGAGAGGCGGGGAGCTGTTTTTT. Translated, it gives CASSLSSGRGGELFF.

The chain is built from TRBV7-3 and TRBJ1-1; 7 bases map to TRBD1. This CDR3 spans 17 amino acids. Looked up from germline, CDR1 is SGHTA and CDR2 is FQGTGA. The V segment lost 0 bases and the J segment 1 base; nucleotides outside the gene matches: 8. CDR3 coding DNA: TGTGCCAGCAGCTTAACGGCGCCAGGGGGACCGAACACTGAAGCTTTCTTT. Translation: CASSLTAPGGPNTEAFF.

The chain links TRBV10-2 to TRBJ2-4; D is possibly TRBD1 (6 bases). Germline CDR1 reads WSHSY; CDR2 reads SAAADI. V lost 6 bases and J 6 bases, leaving 12 bases between the germline ends. The CDR3 has 13 residues. The CDR3 loop is CASSAGVGNIQYF. CDR3 DNA sequence: TGCGCCAGCAGCGCAGGGGTCGGAAACATTCAGTACTTC.

V is TRBV11-1 and J is TRBJ2-6; D is unclear. In germline, CDR1 is SGHAT, CDR2 FQDESV (reference sequence). The CDR3 is 15 residues long. Between the trimmed V and J ends, which lost 3 bases and 4 bases, there was a span of 10 bases. CDR3: CASSLEIIGANVLTF. The CDR3 DNA sequence: TGTGCCAGCAGCTTGGAGATAATCGGGGCCAACGTCCTGACTTTC.

The chain employs TRBV28 and TRBJ1-2; the D gene is possibly TRBD1 (6 bases). Germline V gene data show CDR1 as MDHEN and CDR2 as SYDVKM. V was cut by 4 bases and J by 2 bases, with 11 bases left in between. The CDR3 is 14 residues long. The CDR3 sequence is CASSSLGGNYGYTF. The CDR3 nucleotides read TGTGCCAGCAGTTCTCTTGGGGGCAACTATGGCTACACCTTC.

The V gene is TRBV4-2, the J gene TRBJ2-1; 9 nucleotides agree with TRBD2. This CDR3 is 18 amino acids long. The germline CDR1 and CDR2 sequences are LGHNA and YNFKEQ. V dropped 2 bases and J dropped 7; count of bases not matched to a gene: 15. The CDR3 sequence: CASSQLRLAETGGNEQFF. CDR3 DNA sequence: TGTGCCAGCAGCCAACTACGACTAGCGGAAACGGGAGGGAATGAGCAGTTCTTC.

This clone was detected a few times. This rearrangement joins TRBV6-5 to TRBJ1-5; no clear D. Germline CDR1 reads MNHEY; CDR2 reads SVGAGI. Trimming took 0 bases from V and 2 from J, leaving 8 bases between them. CDR3 length: 15 amino acids. Written as DNA, the CDR3 is TGTGCCAGCAGTTACTCGGCGGAGGGCAATCAGCCCCAGCATTTT. Amino acids: CASSYSAEGNQPQHF.

The chain uses TRBV27 and TRBJ2-1, with 7 bases matching TRBD1. Losses at the gene ends were 2 bases for V and 3 bases for J; bases not matched to a gene: 13. CDR3 length equals 18 residues. Germline V lookup: CDR1 MNHEY, CDR2 SMNVEV (reference sequence). The CDR3 DNA follows: TGTGCCAGCAGTTTAGAACAGGGGCCCTTCATTTTCTACAATGAGCAGTTCTTC. As protein: CASSLEQGPFIFYNEQFF.

This clone was counted once. V gene TRBV27 combines with J gene TRBJ2-1; 9 positions agree with TRBD2. CDR3 length equals 15 residues. Germline V gene data show CDR1 as MNHEY and CDR2 as SMNVEV (reference sequence). The V and J ends lost 4 bases and 6 bases, in that order; junction bases with no gene match: 7. The CDR3 reads CASSSFSGRGNEQFF. The DNA for the CDR3 is TGTGCCAGCAGTTCCTTTAGCGGGAGAGGCAATGAGCAGTTCTTC.

This rearrangement joins TRBV5-1 to TRBJ2-4; tentatively, D is TRBD1 (6 bases). This CDR3 has 15 residues. The germline gives CDR1 SGHRS, CDR2 YFSETQ. V dropped 4 bases and J dropped 9 bases, with 20 bases sitting between them. CDR3 sequence (DNA): TGCGCCAGCAGCGCTTTGGGGGACAAGAGGGGCATTCAGTACTTC. It translates to CASSALGDKRGIQYF.

The chain recombines TRBV7-2 with TRBJ2-1; TRBD2 agrees at 13 bases. V lost 5 bases, J lost 10 bases, and 8 bases stayed unmatched. Germline values: CDR1 SGHTA, CDR2 FQGNSA. The CDR3 contains 15 residues. The CDR3 protein is CASSPGLAGVLEQFF. DNA for the CDR3: TGTGCCAGCAGCCCCGGACTAGCGGGGGTTTTGGAGCAGTTCTTC.

The rearrangement joins TRBV2 to TRBJ1-5; D ambiguous. Germline CDR1 reads SNHLY; CDR2 reads FYNNEI. The CDR3 has 15 amino acids. V lost 3 bases to trimming and J lost 5 bases, with 14 bases between them. The CDR3 DNA follows: TGTGCCAGCAGTGACCCCGGGTTTCTCGATCAGCCCCAGCATTTT. Protein: CASSDPGFLDQPQHF.

The chain has TRBV19 and TRBJ1-4; TRBD1 is a possible D gene (6 bases). This CDR3 has 13 residues. V gave up 7 bases and J gave up 3 bases, with 9 bases separating them. Per the germline V gene, CDR1 is LNHDA and CDR2 is SQIVND (reference sequence). Written as DNA, the CDR3 is TGTGCCAGTAAACAGGGAGCTAATGAAAAACTGTTTTTT. Protein: CASKQGANEKLFF.

The V and J genes are TRBV6-2 or TRBV6-3 and TRBJ2-1; 9 bases align to TRBD2. Trimming took 0 bases from V and 2 from J; bases not matched to a gene: 5. This CDR3 has 17 residues. The V gene's germline CDR1 is MNHEY and CDR2 SVGEGT. The CDR3 DNA reads as TGTGCCAGCAGTTACTCGCTAGCGGGACTAGCCTACAATGAGCAGTTCTTC. Protein: CASSYSLAGLAYNEQFF.

The rearrangement links TRBV20-1 to TRBJ2-1; 8 bases match TRBD2. Germline V CDR1 and CDR2: DFQATT, SNEGSKA (reference sequence). V lost 3 bases, J lost 10 bases, and 14 bases stayed unmatched. The CDR3 extends over 15 amino acids. The CDR3: CSASKVAGTPGEQFF. The CDR3 DNA reads TGCAGTGCTAGTAAGGTAGCGGGAACTCCAGGGGAGCAGTTCTTC.

The chain recombines TRBV2 with TRBJ1-6, with D uncertain. In germline, CDR1 is SNHLY, CDR2 FYNNEI. V was pared by 7 bases and J by 5 bases, with 12 bases between. The CDR3 extends over 14 amino acids. The DNA for the CDR3 is TGTGCCAGCACTTTCAGTCCGAATAATTCACCCCTCCACTTT. Protein sequence: CASTFSPNNSPLHF.

V usage is TRBV10-3 and J usage is TRBJ2-1, with 8 positions matching TRBD2. The CDR3 has 14 amino acids. With V trimmed by 5 bases and J by 8 bases, 8 bases remained unmatched. Germline V gives CDR1 ENHRY, CDR2 SYGVKD. As DNA, the CDR3 is TGTGCCATCAGTATCGGGAGGGCCCTCGATGAGCAGTTCTTC. It is translated as CAISIGRALDEQFF.

The chain joins TRBV2 to TRBJ1-2; 8 bases are a match to TRBD1. Per the germline V gene, CDR1 is SNHLY and CDR2 is FYNNEI. This CDR3 comprises 13 residues. Trimming at V came to 10 bases and at J to 7 bases, leaving 11 bases not matched to a gene. CDR3 sequence reads: CATQPDRVGGYTF. DNA for the CDR3: TGTGCCACCCAACCGGACAGGGTCGGTGGCTACACCTTC.

A single count supports this clone. The chain joins TRBV3-1 (or the pseudogene TRBV3-2) to TRBJ2-5, with a possible D match to TRBD1 (6 bases). V dropped 2 bases and J dropped 2 bases, with 12 bases sitting between them. The CDR3 runs to 15 residues. Germline V lookup: CDR1 LGHDT, CDR2 YNNKEL (reference sequence). The CDR3 reads CASSQHRDIQETQYF. For the CDR3, the DNA is TGTGCCAGCAGCCAACACCGGGACATTCAAGAGACCCAGTACTTC.

The chain is built from TRBV9 and TRBJ1-2, with D hard to call. Germline CDR1 SGDLS, CDR2 YYNGEE. The CDR3 has 15 amino acids. V dropped 0 bases and J dropped 4 bases, with 13 bases sitting between them. In DNA form, the CDR3 reads TGTGCCAGCAGCGTAGCACCGACACCCCTCTATGGCTACACCTTC. Residues: CASSVAPTPLYGYTF.

The chain carries TRBV5-1 and TRBJ1-1; 7 nucleotides align to TRBD1. Germline CDR1 and CDR2: SGHRS and YFSETQ. V dropped 5 bases and J dropped 7; count of bases not matched to a gene: 11. The CDR3 contains 14 residues. The CDR3 DNA follows: TGCGCCAGCAGTCAGGGCTCCAGGGGGGTTGAAGCTTTCTTT. The encoded protein is CASSQGSRGVEAFF.

V and J are TRBV7-3 and TRBJ2-5; maybe TRBD1 (6 bases). CDR1 and CDR2 (germline): SGHTA, FQGTGA. Trimming pared 6 bases from V and 1 base from J, leaving 12 bases between. This CDR3 is built from 14 residues. The CDR3 reads CASSPEGVQETQYF. The CDR3 DNA follows: TGTGCCAGCAGTCCCGAGGGGGTCCAAGAGACCCAGTACTTC. Complete variable domain (other parts from reference TRBV7-3 and TRBJ2-5): GAGVSQTPSNKVTEKGKYVELRCDPISGHTALYWYRQSLGQGPEFLIYFQGTGAADDSGLPNDRFFAVRPEGSVSTLKIQRTERGDSAVYLCASSPEGVQETQYFGPGTRLLVL.

V is TRBV7-9 and J is TRBJ1-3; 11 bases align to TRBD1. This CDR3 region has 16 residues. Per the germline V gene, CDR1 is SEHNR and CDR2 is FQNEAQ (reference sequence). V dropped 5 bases and J dropped 0; count of bases not matched to a gene: 3. The CDR3 DNA is TGTGCCAGCAGCGCAGGGACAGGGGGCTCTGGAAACACCATATATTTT. As protein: CASSAGTGGSGNTIYF.

The rearrangement uses TRBV5-6 and TRBJ2-2; 9 positions agree with TRBD1. Germline V gene data show CDR1 as SGHDT and CDR2 as YYEEEE. V was pared by 6 bases and J by 0 bases, with 3 bases of the junction left unmatched. CDR3 length: 15 residues. The CDR3: CASTRTGANTGELFF. Written as DNA, the CDR3 is TGTGCCAGCACCCGGACAGGGGCGAACACCGGGGAGCTGTTTTTT.

This clone was seen only once. This sequence joins TRBV28 and TRBJ2-7; 8 nucleotides line up with TRBD2. CDR1 is MDHEN and CDR2 is SYDVKM in the germline V gene. The trim removed 7 bases at V and 7 bases at J, leaving 12 bases unmatched. This CDR3 is built from 14 residues. The CDR3 sequence: CASIAFGLAREQYF. CDR3 in DNA: TGTGCCAGCATCGCATTCGGACTAGCTAGAGAGCAGTACTTC.